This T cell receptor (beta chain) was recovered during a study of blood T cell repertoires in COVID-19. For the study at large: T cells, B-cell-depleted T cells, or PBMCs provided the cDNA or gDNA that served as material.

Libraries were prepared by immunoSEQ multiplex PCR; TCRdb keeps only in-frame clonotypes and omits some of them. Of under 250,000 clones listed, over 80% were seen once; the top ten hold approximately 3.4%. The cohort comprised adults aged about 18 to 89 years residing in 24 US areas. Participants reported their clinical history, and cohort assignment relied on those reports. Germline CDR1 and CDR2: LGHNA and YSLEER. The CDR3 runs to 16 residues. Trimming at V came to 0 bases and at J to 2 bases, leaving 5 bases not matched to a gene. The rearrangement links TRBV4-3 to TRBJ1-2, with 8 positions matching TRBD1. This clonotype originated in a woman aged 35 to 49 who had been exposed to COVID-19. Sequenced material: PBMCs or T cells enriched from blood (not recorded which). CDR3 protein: CASSQERTGRNYGYTF. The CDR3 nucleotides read TGCGCCAGCAGCCAAGAAAGGACAGGGAGAAACTATGGCTACACCTTC.